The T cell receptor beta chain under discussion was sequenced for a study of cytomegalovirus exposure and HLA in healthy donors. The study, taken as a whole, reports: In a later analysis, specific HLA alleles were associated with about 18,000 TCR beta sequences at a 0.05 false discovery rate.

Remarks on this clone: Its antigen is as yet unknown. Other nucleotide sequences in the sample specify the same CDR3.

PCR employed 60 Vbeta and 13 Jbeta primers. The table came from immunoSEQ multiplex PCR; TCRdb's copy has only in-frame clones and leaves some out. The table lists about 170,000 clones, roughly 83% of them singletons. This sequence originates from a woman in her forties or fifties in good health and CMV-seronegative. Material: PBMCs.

CDR3 nucleotide sequence: TGTGCCAGCTCACCGACAGGGGAACGATCACCCCTCCACTTT. This encodes CASSPTGERSPLHF. The chain combines TRBV18 with TRBJ1-6; 8 bases match TRBD1. V gave up 3 bases and J gave up 10 bases; unmatched junction bases: 5. Germline V gives CDR1 KGHSH, CDR2 LQKENI. CDR3 length: 14 amino acids.